The 16 T cell receptor beta chains below were found in one sample sequenced in a study of Graves' ophthalmopathy and Graves' hyperthyroidism. CDR3 regions of TCR beta were amplified from RNA transcripts. HTBI-primed RT-PCR formed the first round, and a multiplex PCR formed the second. Each CDR3 protein is one row after TCRdb ran MiXCR on the multiplex PCR reads. Among over a million distinct CDR3 sequences, about 36% were seen once, and the ten largest hold 8.5% to 14%. Material for sequencing was peripheral blood or thyroid tissue (not recorded which). These receptors came from an adult man with Graves' hyperthyroidism.

For this clonotype: A clone one base away is much larger, so this may be a read error. CDR3 bases: TGTGCCAGCAGCTTTTCGGCGAGAGTGGGGCAAGAGACCCAGTACTTC. Amino acids: CASSFSARVGQETQYF. The chain carries TRBV7-9 and TRBJ2-5; D unclear. The CDR3 has 16 residues. The V gene lost 3 bases and the J gene lost 2 bases, with 16 bases spanning the gap. Germline V lookup: CDR1 SEHNR, CDR2 FQNEAQ (reference sequence).

The rearrangement links TRBV7-8 to TRBJ2-7; the D is unclear. CDR1 is SGHVS and CDR2 is FQNEAQ in the germline V gene. Trimming stripped 5 bases from V and 2 bases from J, with 22 bases between. This CDR3 comprises 17 residues. CDR3 sequence: CASSPLTPKQSAYEQYF. In nucleotides, the CDR3 is TGTGCCAGCAGCCCATTGACTCCTAAACAGTCAGCCTACGAGCAGTACTTC.

This clonotype was counted at least ten times. J is TRBJ2-7 and V is TRBV20-1; D ambiguous. Trimming removed 1 base from V and 1 base from J, with 11 bases in between. Germline V lookup: CDR1 DFQATT, CDR2 SNEGSKA (reference sequence). This CDR3 has 14 amino acids. The CDR3 bases are TGCAGTGCTAGAGCCGGCAGAAGGTCCTACGAGCAGTACTTC. It specifies CSARAGRRSYEQYF.

The chain links TRBV12-3 or TRBV12-4 to TRBJ2-7; D perhaps matches TRBD2 (6 bases). V was trimmed by 6 bases and J by 7 bases, leaving 13 bases between them. The CDR3 extends over 12 amino acids. The CDR3 nucleotides read TGTGCCAGCAGCCGCGGGACGCGAGAGCAGTACTTC. Its protein is CASSRGTREQYF.

The chain couples TRBV7-9 to TRBJ2-7, with 11 bases aligning to TRBD2. Germline V gives CDR1 SEHNR, CDR2 FQNEAQ (reference sequence). The trim removed 1 base at V and 3 bases at J, leaving 17 bases unmatched. The CDR3 has 20 residues. CDR3 in amino acids: CASSLVPSTEEGTSGYEQYF. The CDR3 nucleotides read TGTGCCAGCAGCTTAGTACCTTCGACAGAGGAAGGGACTAGCGGCTACGAGCAGTACTTC.

This clonotype occurred many times. The chain has TRBV7-9 and TRBJ2-7; D gene ambiguous. Looked up from germline, CDR1 is SEHNR and CDR2 is FQNEAQ (reference sequence). The length of the CDR3 is 16 residues. The V end lost 5 bases, the J end lost 5 bases, and 22 bases lay between the germline ends. CDR3 in amino acids: CASSPPSVSTLHEQYF. The CDR3 DNA follows: TGTGCCAGCAGCCCCCCGTCAGTGTCAACATTGCACGAGCAGTACTTC. The whole variable domain, filled in from reference TRBV7-9 and TRBJ2-7, reads DTGVSQNPRHKITKRGQNVTFRCDPISEHNRLYWYRQTLGQGPEFLTYFQNEAQLEKSRLLSDRFSAERPKGSFSTLEIQRTEQGDSAMYLCASSPPSVSTLHEQYFGPGTRLTVT.

The chain links TRBV11-2 to TRBJ2-7, with a possible D match to TRBD2 (6 bases). Germline-derived CDR1 and CDR2 are SGHAT and FQNNGV. The CDR3 sequence is 15 residues long. V lost 2 bases, J lost 7 bases, and 18 bases lay in between. DNA of the CDR3: TGTGCCAGCAGCTTATTTTCGGGAGTTCCAGGAGAGCAGTACTTC. Translated, it gives CASSLFSGVPGEQYF.

For the CDR3, the DNA is TGCGCCAGCAGCTTTACAGGGACCGTGACAAACACTGAAGCTTTCTTT. Its translation is CASSFTGTVTNTEAFF. The J gene is TRBJ1-1, the V gene TRBV5-1, with D tentatively TRBD1 (6 bases). The germline V gene has CDR1 SGHRS and CDR2 YFSETQ. Trimming stripped 2 bases from V and 2 bases from J, with 16 bases between. The CDR3 length is 16 residues.

In this sample, this clonotype turned up many times. V usage is TRBV11-2 and J usage is TRBJ2-5, with 8 bases fitting TRBD2. This CDR3 region has 14 residues. CDR1 and CDR2 (germline): SGHAT, FQNNGV. Trimming took 7 bases from V and 5 from J; bases not matched to a gene: 9. DNA of the CDR3: TGTGCCAGCAAAAAAGCGGGGGCCCTTGAGACCCAGTACTTC. This translates into CASKKAGALETQYF.

V usage is TRBV5-1 and J usage is TRBJ2-2; 9 positions agree with TRBD1. Germline V gene data show CDR1 as SGHRS and CDR2 as YFSETQ. Trimming removed 2 bases from V and 6 bases from J; junction bases left unmatched: 2. This CDR3 region has 14 residues. The CDR3 reads CASSFTGGSGELFF. CDR3 DNA: TGCGCCAGCAGCTTCACAGGGGGCTCCGGGGAGCTGTTTTTT. The variable domain in full, with the rest retrieved from reference TRBV5-1 and TRBJ2-2, is KAGVTQTPRYLIKTRGQQVTLSCSPISGHRSVSWYQQTPGQGLQFLFEYFSETQRNKGNFPGRFSGRQFSNSRSEMNVSTLELGDSALYLCASSFTGGSGELFFGEGSRLTVL.

This chain links TRBV24-1 with TRBJ2-6, with D unclear. V lost 4 bases, J lost 15 bases, and 9 bases lay in between. The CDR3 consists of 11 residues. Germline CDR1 KGHDR, CDR2 SFDVKD. In DNA, the CDR3 is TGTGCCACCAGTGACCCCGGACGCCTGACTTTC. Translating gives CATSDPGRLTF.

V gene TRBV29-1 combines with J gene TRBJ2-6; D remains ambiguous. Germline V gene sequence: CDR1 SQVTM, CDR2 ANQGSEA. The germline V and J ends were trimmed by 4 bases and 2 bases, with 6 bases remaining between them. The CDR3 length is 13 residues. The CDR3 sequence is CSVGAPGANVLTF. CDR3 DNA: TGCAGCGTTGGGGCACCTGGGGCCAACGTCCTGACTTTC. Drawing the rest from reference TRBV29-1 and TRBJ2-6, the complete variable domain is SAVISQKPSRDICQRGTSLTIQCQVDSQVTMMFWYRQQPGQSLTLIATANQGSEATYESGFVIDKFPISRPNLTFSTLTVSNMSPEDSSIYLCSVGAPGANVLTFGAGSRLTVL.

The chain has TRBV6-2 or TRBV6-3 and TRBJ1-2, with a weak D call TRBD1 (5 bases). The V gene's germline CDR1 is MNHEY and CDR2 SVGEGT. The CDR3 covers 15 residues. Trimming shortened V by 7 bases and J by 4 bases, and 19 bases separated the two germline ends. The CDR3 DNA reads as TGTGCCAGCATGATCTATCGACAGACGAGCTATGGCTACACCTTC. Its translation is CASMIYRQTSYGYTF.

This clonotype was seen just once. In nucleotides, the CDR3 is TGCGCCAGCAGTGACGACGTTGTAGGGACAGTGCAAGAGACCCAGTACTTC. This codes for CASSDDVVGTVQETQYF. J is TRBJ2-5 and V is TRBV10-2; 7 bases fit TRBD1. The germline gives CDR1 WSHSY, CDR2 SAAADI. J lost 2 bases, V lost 3 bases, and 12 bases had no gene match. The CDR3 length is 17 residues.

A remark on this clonotype: Possible read error: a much larger clone is one base away. V gene TRBV7-2 combines with J gene TRBJ1-1; no firm D call. CDR3 length: 13 amino acids. The germline CDR1 and CDR2 sequences are SGHTA and FQGNSA. DNA of the CDR3: TGTGCCAGCAGCTTAGAGTTCTTTACTGAAGCTCTCTTT. It yields the protein CASSLEFFTEALF.

This clonotype was counted ten times or more. This chain joins TRBV10-2 and TRBJ1-1; 7 nucleotides line up with TRBD1. CDR1 WSHSY and CDR2 SAAADI come from the germline V gene. The CDR3 has 16 residues. Trimming removed 3 bases from V and 0 bases from J; junction bases left unmatched: 7. CDR3: CASSDPGQDMNTEAFF. The CDR3 DNA reads as TGCGCCAGCAGTGACCCCGGACAGGACATGAACACTGAAGCTTTCTTT.